These T cell receptor beta chains were read from a single sample in a study of blood T cell repertoires in COVID-19. Assay: immunoSEQ multiplex PCR; the TCRdb copy retains only in-frame clones and omits some. Among about 110,000 clones listed, approximately 80% were seen once. The sequencing input was peripheral blood. These receptors originate from an elderly woman with active or convalescent COVID-19. The CDR3 runs from the conserved cysteine through the conserved F or W. Fields, in order: V gene, J gene, clone size, D gene, CDR3 DNA, CDR3 protein. The D gene is left open where the match is weak. The size of a clone is reported for some rows only, either as once, few or many, or as a class for expanded clones.

>TRBV7-8|TRBJ2-3|-|-
TGTGCCAGCAGCTCCCTTAACGCGGGCACAGATACGCAGTATTTT
CASSSLNAGTDTQYF
>TRBV6-5|TRBJ1-3|-|-
TGTGCCAGCAGGAGGAAGCCCAACTCTGGAAACACCATATATTTT
CASRRKPNSGNTIYF
>TRBV7-9|TRBJ1-3|-|-
TGTGCCAGCAGCCCCTCGGTTGGCTCTGGAAACACCATATATTTT
CASSPSVGSGNTIYF
>TRBV7-8|TRBJ2-5|-|TRBD2
TGTGCCAGCAGATTAAAGGGCGGGAGTTCTGAGACCCAGTACTTC
CASRLKGGSSETQYF
>TRBV5-1|TRBJ2-1|-|TRBD2
TGCGCCAGCAGCTTTGGGGGAGGGATCTACAATGAGCAGTTCTTC
CASSFGGGIYNEQFF
>TRBV27|TRBJ2-7|-|-
TGTGCCAGCAGTTTAGCAGGAACCTACGAGCAGTACTTC
CASSLAGTYEQYF
>TRBV6-4|TRBJ2-3|-|TRBD2
TGTGCCAGCAGTGACTCTGTTCTAGCGGGGAGGGATACGCAGTATTTT
CASSDSVLAGRDTQYF
>TRBV11-2|TRBJ1-3|once|TRBD1
TGTGCCAGCAGCTTAGACTGGACAGGGAGCTCTGGAAACACCATATATTTT
CASSLDWTGSSGNTIYF
>TRBV28|TRBJ1-4|-|TRBD1
TGTGCCAGCAGTTTATTGGCCGGGACAGGGAACGAAAAACTGTTTTTT
CASSLLAGTGNEKLFF
>TRBV19|TRBJ2-1|-|TRBD2
TGTGCCAGTAGGGGACTAGCGGGAGGGCCTTTAAATGAGCAGTTCTTC
CASRGLAGGPLNEQFF